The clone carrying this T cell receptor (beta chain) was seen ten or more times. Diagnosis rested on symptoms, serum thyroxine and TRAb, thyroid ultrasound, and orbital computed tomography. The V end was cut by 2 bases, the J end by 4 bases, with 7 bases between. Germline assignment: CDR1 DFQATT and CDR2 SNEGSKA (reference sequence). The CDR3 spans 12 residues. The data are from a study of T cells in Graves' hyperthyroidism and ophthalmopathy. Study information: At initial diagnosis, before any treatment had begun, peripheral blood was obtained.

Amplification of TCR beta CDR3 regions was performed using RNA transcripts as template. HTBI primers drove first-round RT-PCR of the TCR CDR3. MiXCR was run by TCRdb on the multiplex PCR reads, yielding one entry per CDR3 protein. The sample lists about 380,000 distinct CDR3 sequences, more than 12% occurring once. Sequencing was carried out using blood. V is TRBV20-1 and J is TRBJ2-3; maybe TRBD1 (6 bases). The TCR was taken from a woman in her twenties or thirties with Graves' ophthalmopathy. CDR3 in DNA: TGCAGTGCTAGACAGGGGTCAGATACGCAGTATTTT. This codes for CSARQGSDTQYF.